These 10 T cell receptor beta chains share one sample of origin, sequenced in a study of T-cell reconstitution after alpha-beta-depleted transplantation in children listed by TCRdb under 2016. The library relied on PCR. Sequencing was carried out with an Illumina HiSeq 2500. Molecular barcoding was employed in the preparation of TCR libraries, with unique molecular identifiers being used to normalize TCRbeta repertoire quantification. TCRdb applied fastp at Q25 and MiXCR to the public reads, then kept only in-frame beta chains. Every entry covers one CDR3 protein and lists the most common genes and DNA from its rows. A total of some 600,000 distinct CDR3 sequences appear in this sample, 15% to 20% of them only once. The ten largest account for approximately 1.1% of the sample. The material was PBMCs from the stem cell graft donor, obtained from the stem cell graft. These receptors all come from a human donor who donated a stem cell graft to a child with acute myeloid leukemia.

This clonotype was detected many times. This chain links TRBV24-1 with TRBJ2-1; 8 nucleotides line up with TRBD1. CDR1 is KGHDR, CDR2 SFDVKD, per germline. V dropped 4 bases and J dropped 15; count of bases not matched to a gene: 7. The CDR3 totals 12 residues. CDR3 amino acids: CATSETDRVPFF. The CDR3 coding sequence is TGTGCCACCAGTGAGACGGACAGGGTCCCGTTCTTC.

This chain links TRBV13 with TRBJ2-1, with TRBD2 as a possible D gene (5 bases). This CDR3 contains 17 residues. CDR1 and CDR2 from the germline V gene are PRHDT and FYEKMQ (reference sequence). The ends were cut back, 4 bases at V and 4 bases at J, with 20 bases in the middle. CDR3 DNA sequence: TGTGCCAGCAGCTACTTTTCCGCGCGGGTAACATACAATGAGCAGTTCTTC. It codes for CASSYFSARVTYNEQFF.

The rearrangement links TRBV11-2 to TRBJ2-3, with D perhaps TRBD2 (5 bases). The germline V gene has CDR1 SGHAT and CDR2 FQNNGV. The CDR3 spans 15 residues. V shed 4 bases and J shed 5 bases, with 16 bases lying between them. The CDR3 loop is CASSSPSAGGDTQYF. In DNA, the CDR3 is TGTGCCAGCAGCTCTCCTAGTGCGGGTGGAGATACGCAGTATTTT.

Details on this clonotype: A much larger clone lies one base from this, so it may be a read error. The genes are TRBV20-1 and TRBJ1-3; 7 positions agree with TRBD1. CDR3 length: 16 amino acids. Germline V gene lookup returns CDR1 DFQATT and CDR2 SNEGSKA (reference sequence). The CDR3: CCARDAEGASGNTIYF. DNA of the CDR3: TGCTGTGCTAGAGATGCGGAGGGGGCGAGTGGAAACACCATATATTTT.

For this clonotype: A much larger clone sits a single nucleotide away, making a read error possible. J is TRBJ2-3 and V is TRBV12-5; no clear D. The CDR3 length is 16 residues. Germline V gives CDR1 LGHNT, CDR2 FRNRAP. Trimming took off 0 bases at V and 6 bases at J, with 16 bases between the two ends. As DNA, the CDR3 is TGTGCTAGTGGTTTGGTTATTGTCCTCAGGCCGGATACGCAGTATTTT. Translated: CASGLVIVLRPDTQYF.

This clonotype was seen repeatedly, ten times or more. CDR3 sequence reads: CASRGRTGENSPLHF. CDR3 nucleotide sequence: TGTGCCAGCAGGGGGCGGACAGGGGAGAATTCACCCCTCCACTTT. J is TRBJ1-6 and V is TRBV12-3 or TRBV12-4; TRBD1 matches 9 bases. The CDR3 runs 15 residues. V was pared by 6 bases and J by 7 bases, with 7 bases of the junction left unmatched.

The CDR3 sequence is CATDGPPDTQYF. CDR3 bases: TGTGCCACCGACGGGCCCCCGGATACGCAGTATTTT. This chain joins TRBV28 and TRBJ2-3; D not certain. This CDR3 comprises 12 residues. Between the trimmed V and J ends, which lost 10 bases and 6 bases, there was a span of 14 bases. Germline V CDR1 and CDR2: MDHEN, SYDVKM. The variable domain in full, with the rest retrieved from reference TRBV28 and TRBJ2-3, is DVKVTQSSRYLVKRTGEKVFLECVQDMDHENMFWYRQDPGLGLRLIYFSYDVKMKEKGDIPEGYSVSREKKERFSLILESASTNQTSMYLCATDGPPDTQYFGPGTRLTVL.

In its sample, this clonotype was seen a few times. The J gene is TRBJ1-2, the V gene TRBV7-2; D gene unclear. V lost 5 bases to trimming and J lost 2 bases, with 18 bases between them. The CDR3 has 16 amino acids. Germline V gene data show CDR1 as SGHTA and CDR2 as FQGNSA. The CDR3 sequence is CASSHSAAGGNYGYTF. CDR3 nucleotides: TGTGCCAGCAGCCACTCCGCGGCGGGAGGGAACTATGGCTACACCTTC.

This clonotype was recorded at least ten times. The chain combines TRBV20-1 with TRBJ1-5; tentative D call: TRBD1 (6 bases). The CDR3 sequence is 16 residues long. CDR1 DFQATT and CDR2 SNEGSKA come from the germline V gene (reference sequence). Trimming left V 0 bases short and J 6 bases short, with 18 bases between. The CDR3 DNA follows: TGCAGTGCTAGAGATCTTCGGCAGGGGTGGGGTCAGCCCCAGCATTTT. Residues: CSARDLRQGWGQPQHF.

As concerns this clonotype: A much larger clone lies a single base off, so this may be a read error. This chain links TRBV20-1 with TRBJ2-5, with 7 bases matching TRBD2. Germline V gene sequence: CDR1 DFQATT, CDR2 SNEGSKA (reference sequence). The CDR3 extends over 11 amino acids. The CDR3 DNA follows: TGCAGTGCTAGACGCGGGACTACTCCCCACTTC. Protein sequence: CSARRGTTPHF.